These T cell receptor beta chains were read from a single sample in a study of blood T cell repertoires in COVID-19. Some clones are missing from TCRdb's copy, which holds only in-frame ones; the method was immunoSEQ multiplex PCR. Found here are some 220,000 clones, roughly 88% of them singletons; the top ten hold over 3%. Sequenced sample: PBMCs or T cells enriched from blood (not recorded which). The receptors were gathered from a woman aged 40 to 50 with acute COVID-19. Both conserved end residues are part of each CDR3. Each record gives: J gene, V gene, D gene, clone size, CDR3 DNA, CDR3 protein. D genes are given only for firm matches. Some rows have no size entry. The others give once, few or many, or a class for an expanded clone.

>TRBJ2-1|TRBV4-3|TRBD2|-
TGCGCCAGCAGCCAAGAGTGGGTGGGACTAGCGGGGGGGCTTAATGAGCAGTTCTTC
CASSQEWVGLAGGLNEQFF
>TRBJ1-2|TRBV10-3|-|few
TGTGCCATCAGTGAGTTAGGGGCCGGGAGCTATGGCTACACCTTC
CAISELGAGSYGYTF
>TRBJ2-3|TRBV9|TRBD2|once
TGTGCCAGCAGCGTAGCCACTAGCGGGGGGGGCACAGATACGCAGTATTTT
CASSVATSGGGTDTQYF
>TRBJ1-1|TRBV4-1|-|once
TGCGCCAGCAGCCAAGATGACGGAGGGGCCACTGAAGCTTTCTTT
CASSQDDGGATEAFF
>TRBJ1-2|TRBV4-3|-|-
TGCGCCAGCAGCCAAGGGGCAGCTACTCACTATGGCTACACCTTC
CASSQGAATHYGYTF
>TRBJ2-1|TRBV29-1|TRBD2|once
TGCAGCGTCACAGCGGGAGGATGGGACAATGAGCAGTTCTTC
CSVTAGGWDNEQFF
>TRBJ1-1|TRBV11-1|-|once
TGTGCCAGCAGCAAAGGGTGGGGAGACAACACTGAAGCTTTCTTT
CASSKGWGDNTEAFF
>TRBJ1-2|TRBV2|TRBD1|-
TGTGCCAGCAGTGAAAGGACAGGGTACTCCTATGGCTACACCTTC
CASSERTGYSYGYTF
>TRBJ1-5|TRBV25-1|-|-
TGTGCCAGCAGTGACAGGGGATGGGCTCAGCCCCAGCATTTT
CASSDRGWAQPQHF
>TRBJ1-1|TRBV19|TRBD1|-
TGTGGGACCTTAGGACAGGGGAACACTGAAGCTTTCTTT
CGTLGQGNTEAFF
>TRBJ1-1|TRBV7-2|-|-
TGTGCCAGCAGCTTAGGGGCCTGGAACACTGAAGCTTTCTTT
CASSLGAWNTEAFF
>TRBJ1-4|TRBV19|TRBD1|-
TGTGCCAGTAGGGGTTGGACAGGGCTTAATGAAAAACTGTTTTTT
CASRGWTGLNEKLFF
>TRBJ1-1|TRBV5-4|TRBD1|-
TGTGCCAGCAGCTTACAGGGGATTAGAACTGAAGCTTTCTTT
CASSLQGIRTEAFF
>TRBJ2-5|TRBV10-2|TRBD2|-
TGCGCCAGCGGGCTAGCGGGGGGCCGGGAGACCCAGTACTTC
CASGLAGGRETQYF
>TRBJ2-5|TRBV15|TRBD1|-
TGTGCCACCAGCAGAGACAGGGGGCAAGAGACCCAGTACTTC
CATSRDRGQETQYF
>TRBJ1-1|TRBV5-1|TRBD1|-
TGCGCCAGCAGCCGAGATTGGGACGACAGGGGGACTGAAGCTTTCTTT
CASSRDWDDRGTEAFF
>TRBJ2-3|TRBV7-2|TRBD2|-
TGTGCCAGCAGCTTAACGCGGGGGGGCGTCACAGATACGCAGTATTTT
CASSLTRGGVTDTQYF
>TRBJ1-6|TRBV10-3|-|-
TGTGCCATCAGTGAACAGGCGAGCTCCTATAATTCACCCCTCCACTTT
CAISEQASSYNSPLHF
>TRBJ1-2|TRBV14|-|-
TGTGCCAGCAGCGACGGGTTTGCACCCTATGGCTACACCTTC
CASSDGFAPYGYTF
>TRBJ2-1|TRBV29-1|TRBD2|once
TGCAGCGTGATCGGACTAGCGGGGGGAAGGAATGAGCAGTTCTTC
CSVIGLAGGRNEQFF
>TRBJ1-2|TRBV9|TRBD1|-
TGTGCCAGCAGCCCGGGACAGGGGATCGATGGCTACACCTTC
CASSPGQGIDGYTF
>TRBJ2-2|TRBV12-5|-|-
TGTGCTAGTGGTCAGGGGGGTGATACCGGGGAGCTGTTTTTT
CASGQGGDTGELFF
>TRBJ1-2|TRBV5-6|-|-
TGTGCCAGCAGCTTCCAGAACAACTATGGCTACACCTTC
CASSFQNNYGYTF
>TRBJ2-2|TRBV9|-|-
TGTGCCAGCAGCGGTGTAGCGACCGGGGAGCTGTTTTTT
CASSGVATGELFF
>TRBJ2-5|TRBV30|-|-
TGTGCCTGGAGTGCCCCCTGGGGTAGCGGAAGAGAGACCCAGTACTTC
CAWSAPWGSGRETQYF
>TRBJ1-5|TRBV28|-|-
TGTGCCAGCAGTTCGTCTCGTGATCAGCCCCAGCATTTT
CASSSSRDQPQHF
>TRBJ2-1|TRBV19|TRBD2|-
TGTGCCAGTAGTATGAAGTGGGGAGGGGACAATGAGCAGTTCTTC
CASSMKWGGDNEQFF
>TRBJ1-2|TRBV18|-|-
TGTGCCAGCCCACCGGGGGGGGGAGGAGACCCTACGCACTTCTATGGCTACACCTTC
CASPPGGGGDPTHFYGYTF
>TRBJ2-5|TRBV28|-|-
TGTGCCAGCAGTTTATGGCGGGACCAAGAGACCCAGTACTTC
CASSLWRDQETQYF
>TRBJ1-3|TRBV5-1|-|few
TGCGCCAGCAGCTTGACAGGGAGCTCTGGAAACACCATATATTTT
CASSLTGSSGNTIYF
>TRBJ2-3|TRBV15|-|-
TGTGCCACCAGCAGAGGGCGGGGAAGCACAGATACGCAGTATTTT
CATSRGRGSTDTQYF
>TRBJ1-2|TRBV5-4|-|-
TGTGCCAGCACCGCACACCCAGGGGACATAACTGGCTACACCTTC
CASTAHPGDITGYTF
>TRBJ1-5|TRBV6-2/TRBV6-3|-|few
TGTGCCAGCAGTTACAGCGGAATACTCGATCAGCCCCAGCATTTT
CASSYSGILDQPQHF
>TRBJ1-5|TRBV15|TRBD1|-
TGTGCCACCAGCAGAGGATTAACAGGGGGCAGCAATCAGCCCCAGCATTTT
CATSRGLTGGSNQPQHF
>TRBJ2-5|TRBV10-3|TRBD2|-
TGTGCCATCAGTGAGTCGGAGGCTAGCGGAGAGACCCAGTACTTC
CAISESEASGETQYF
>TRBJ2-6|TRBV15|-|-
TGTGCCACCAGCCTCCTCTCTGGGGCCAACGTCCTGACTTTC
CATSLLSGANVLTF
>TRBJ1-1|TRBV19|-|-
TGTGCCAGTAGCCCTGGCGTGGGGAGTAAAGAAATGAACACTGAAGCTTTCTTT
CASSPGVGSKEMNTEAFF
>TRBJ1-6|TRBV18|-|-
TGTGCCAGCTCACCACGAGGGATCAATAATTCACCCCTCCACTTT
CASSPRGINNSPLHF
>TRBJ2-5|TRBV5-6|-|-
TGTGCCAGCAGCATTGGGGGCCCGGTGGAGACCCAGTACTTC
CASSIGGPVETQYF
>TRBJ2-3|TRBV7-2|-|-
TGTGCCAGCAGTTATTCTCGGGATACGCAGTATTTT
CASSYSRDTQYF
>TRBJ1-1|TRBV19|-|-
TGTGCCAGTAGTCTCCTGCAGGGAATGAACACTGAAGCTTTCTTT
CASSLLQGMNTEAFF
>TRBJ1-1|TRBV19|TRBD1|few
TGTGCCAGTAGTATCGGGACAGCACCGCTAATGAACACTGAAGCTTTCTTT
CASSIGTAPLMNTEAFF
>TRBJ1-1|TRBV7-3|-|-
TGTGCCAGCAGCGACGGAGAGGCGAACACTGAAGCTTTCTTT
CASSDGEANTEAFF
>TRBJ1-2|TRBV6-1|-|-
TGTGCCAGCAGGGGCCCCCAGGGCGGTTATGGCTACACCTTC
CASRGPQGGYGYTF
>TRBJ2-1|TRBV30|TRBD2|-
TGTGCCTGGAGTCCGGGGGGTGAGCAGTTCTTC
CAWSPGGEQFF
>TRBJ1-2|TRBV25-1|-|once
TGTGCCAGCAGTGATCAGGGATCGGAGTCCCGGGACTATGGCTACACCTTC
CASSDQGSESRDYGYTF
>TRBJ1-2|TRBV2|TRBD1|few
TGTGCCAGCAGTCAGGACAGGACAACCGAGGGCTACACCTTC
CASSQDRTTEGYTF
>TRBJ2-7|TRBV19|-|-
TGTGCCAGTAGTATAGTAGTGGGAGGACGCTACGAGCAGTACTTC
CASSIVVGGRYEQYF
>TRBJ1-2|TRBV2|-|-
TGTGCCAGCAGTGATGGTGATTGGGCATCCTATGGCTACACCTTC
CASSDGDWASYGYTF
>TRBJ2-2|TRBV4-1|-|-
TGCGCCAGCAGCCAGGGTCAGGGTAACGGGGAGCTGTTTTTT
CASSQGQGNGELFF
>TRBJ1-1|TRBV7-8|TRBD1|-
TGTGCCAGCAGCTTAACCCTGACAGGGGAGAACACTGAAGCTTTCTTT
CASSLTLTGENTEAFF
>TRBJ2-5|TRBV20-1|-|-
TGCAGTGCTAGTGGAGGGACACAAGAGACCCAGTACTTC
CSASGGTQETQYF
>TRBJ1-2|TRBV10-1|TRBD1|-
TGCGCCAGCAGTTCCGACAGGGTTGGCGGCTACACCTTC
CASSSDRVGGYTF
>TRBJ2-5|TRBV18|-|-
TGTGCCAGCTCACCCGTTGCGGGTATTGGATCGAGAGAGACCCAGTACTTC
CASSPVAGIGSRETQYF
>TRBJ2-5|TRBV5-1|TRBD2|-
TGCGCCAGCAGCTTGAGAGGGACTATGGGGGAGACCCAGTACTTC
CASSLRGTMGETQYF
>TRBJ1-6|TRBV18|TRBD1|-
TGTGCCAGCTCACGCGACAGGGAAGATTCACCCCTCCACTTT
CASSRDREDSPLHF
>TRBJ1-6|TRBV25-1|-|-
TGTGCCAGCAGCCGAACGACAGGAATGAATTCACCCCTCCACTTT
CASSRTTGMNSPLHF